Following are 17 T cell receptor beta chains from one sample sequenced in a study of T cell repertoires in cytomegalovirus infection. Their recognized antigens are unknown. TCRdb recomputed calls from the reads with MiXCR, one row per CDR3 protein. The sample includes 160,000 or so distinct CDR3 sequences, less than 25% of them seen just once. This specimen consisted of CD8+ T cells from cultured PBMCs, obtained from culture after CMV antigen stimulation. These receptors all stem from a human donor in good health (CMV status not recorded). Some clones in this sample may be carry-over from other donors' samples.

This clonotype was found many times. The V and J genes are TRBV27 and TRBJ2-4; D call uncertain. Trimming took off 0 bases at V and 1 base at J, with 10 bases between the two ends. The CDR3 extends over 16 amino acids. Looked up from germline, CDR1 is MNHEY and CDR2 is SMNVEV (reference sequence). The CDR3 nucleotides read TGTGCCAGCAGTTTATCCGTGGGCAGGGCCAAAAACATTCAGTACTTC. It encodes CASSLSVGRAKNIQYF.

V is TRBV20-1 and J is TRBJ1-2; a weak D match, TRBD1 (6 bases). The V gene's germline CDR1 is DFQATT and CDR2 SNEGSKA (reference sequence). CDR3 size: 15 residues. V was trimmed by 5 bases and J by 0 bases, leaving 16 bases between them. CDR3: CSAWTDLLANYGYTF. The DNA for the CDR3 is TGCAGTGCTTGGACAGATCTGTTAGCTAACTATGGCTACACCTTC.

The rearrangement uses TRBV6-2 or TRBV6-3 and TRBJ2-7; 10 bases are shared with TRBD1. CDR1 and CDR2 from the germline V gene are MNHEY and SVGEGT. After removal of 2 bases from V and 3 bases from J, the junction contained 4 bases not matched to a gene. This CDR3 has 15 residues. Here the CDR3 reads CASSYDRGLGYEQYF. DNA of the CDR3: TGTGCCAGCAGTTACGACAGGGGGCTTGGCTACGAGCAGTACTTC.

V is TRBV28 and J is TRBJ2-1; no clear D. V lost 7 bases and J 3 bases, leaving 16 bases between the germline ends. There are 15 residues in the CDR3. Germline V CDR1 and CDR2: MDHEN, SYDVKM. The CDR3 here is CASTDGVQSYNEQFF. The CDR3 region has the DNA TGTGCCAGCACCGACGGAGTGCAAAGCTACAATGAGCAGTTCTTC.

This clonotype has a handful of counts. The chain links TRBV9 to TRBJ2-2, with TRBD1 matching over 7 bases. J gave up 1 base and V 3 bases, and 6 bases lay outside the gene matches. The CDR3 totals 16 residues. Germline lookup yields CDR1 SGDLS and CDR2 YYNGEE. CDR3 region: CASSASGTVNTGELFF. Written as DNA, the CDR3 is TGTGCCAGCAGCGCCTCCGGGACAGTGAACACCGGGGAGCTGTTTTTT. The full variable domain, in which reference TRBV9 and TRBJ2-2 provide the parts outside the CDR3, is DSGVTQTPKHLITATGQRVTLRCSPRSGDLSVYWYQQSLDQGLQFLIQYYNGEERAKGNILERFSAQQFPDLHSELNLSSLELGDSALYFCASSASGTVNTGELFFGEGSRLTVL.

The chain joins TRBV7-9 to TRBJ1-1; D is unclear. Trimming shortened V by 5 bases and J by 4 bases, and 8 bases separated the two germline ends. The CDR3 runs to 12 residues. Germline V gives CDR1 SEHNR, CDR2 FQNEAQ (reference sequence). The DNA of the CDR3 is TGTGCCAGCAGCGTAGGCATCACTGAAGCTTTCTTT. It codes for CASSVGITEAFF.

As concerns this clonotype: One end of the junction fails to match germline, which may point to a read error. The CDR3 sequence is CASSSGAGAGSNQSQHF. In nucleotides, the CDR3 is TGTGCCAGCAGCTCGGGCGCAGGGGCTGGTAGCAATCAGTCCCAGCATTTT. The J gene is TRBJ1-5, the V gene TRBV7-8, with D possibly matching TRBD1 (6 bases). Per germline, CDR1 SGHVS and CDR2 FQNEAQ. The CDR3 is 17 residues long.

This chain connects TRBV7-2 to TRBJ2-1; TRBD1 is a possible D gene (8 bases). V dropped 2 bases and J dropped 4 bases, with 12 bases sitting between them. Germline V lookup: CDR1 SGHTA, CDR2 FQGNSA. This CDR3 spans 15 amino acids. CDR3 amino acids: CASSLYRGGYNEQFF. The CDR3 DNA sequence: TGTGCCAGCAGCTTATACAGGGGGGGATACAATGAGCAGTTCTTC.

The V and J genes are TRBV4-3 and TRBJ2-2; tentative D call: TRBD2 (5 bases). The length of the CDR3 is 18 residues. V dropped 1 base and J dropped 0 bases, with 15 bases sitting between them. Germline CDR1 and CDR2: LGHNA and YSLEER. The CDR3: CASSQARTLEANTGELFF. CDR3 sequence (DNA): TGCGCCAGCAGCCAAGCTAGGACTCTGGAGGCGAACACCGGGGAGCTGTTTTTT.

The chain uses TRBV28 and TRBJ1-6; D might be TRBD1 (5 bases). V was pared by 1 base and J by 10 bases, with 11 bases between. CDR1 and CDR2 from the germline V gene are MDHEN and SYDVKM. The CDR3 runs to 14 residues. The CDR3 region is CASSLSGIGSPLHF. In DNA form, the CDR3 reads TGTGCCAGCAGTTTATCAGGGATCGGCTCACCCCTCCACTTT.

This chain uses TRBV7-9 with TRBJ2-7, with D perhaps matching TRBD2 (5 bases). CDR1 and CDR2 (germline): SEHNR, FQNEAQ (reference sequence). CDR3 length: 13 residues. V was cut by 6 bases and J by 0 bases, with 9 bases left in between. The CDR3 region has the DNA TGTGCCAGCAGGGATGAGGGCTCCTACGAGCAGTACTTC. It is translated as CASRDEGSYEQYF. Combining the CDR3 with reference TRBV7-9 and TRBJ2-7 gives the whole variable domain DTGVSQNPRHKITKRGQNVTFRCDPISEHNRLYWYRQTLGQGPEFLTYFQNEAQLEKSRLLSDRFSAERPKGSFSTLEIQRTEQGDSAMYLCASRDEGSYEQYFGPGTRLTVT.

This clonotype was seen a few times. V gene TRBV7-2 combines with J gene TRBJ2-2; 9 nucleotides agree with TRBD2. The germline CDR1 and CDR2 sequences are SGHTA and FQGNSA. The CDR3 consists of 18 residues. The trim removed 2 bases at V and 5 bases at J, leaving 12 bases unmatched. In nucleotides, the CDR3 is TGTGCCAGCAGCTTACCGCGCAGTCTAGCGGGGCGAACCGGGGAGCTGTTTTTT. Amino acids: CASSLPRSLAGRTGELFF.

This chain joins TRBV27 and TRBJ1-1, with D unresolved. V was cut by 0 bases and J by 4 bases, with 18 bases left in between. Germline assignment: CDR1 MNHEY and CDR2 SMNVEV (reference sequence). This CDR3 spans 17 amino acids. CDR3 nucleotides: TGTGCCAGCAGTTTATCCCTTACGAGCATGGGGAGCACTGAAGCTTTCTTT. Translation: CASSLSLTSMGSTEAFF.

The V gene is TRBV7-9, the J gene TRBJ1-1, with D perhaps matching TRBD1 (5 bases). Per germline, CDR1 SEHNR and CDR2 FQNEAQ (reference sequence). The CDR3 has 14 residues. V lost 5 bases, J lost 2 bases, and 12 bases lay in between. CDR3 region: CASSPTETNTEAFF. DNA of the CDR3: TGTGCCAGCAGCCCGACAGAGACCAACACTGAAGCTTTCTTT. The full variable domain, completed using reference TRBV7-9 and TRBJ1-1, is DTGVSQNPRHKITKRGQNVTFRCDPISEHNRLYWYRQTLGQGPEFLTYFQNEAQLEKSRLLSDRFSAERPKGSFSTLEIQRTEQGDSAMYLCASSPTETNTEAFFGQGTRLTVV.

This clonotype was observed a few times. V usage is TRBV4-1 and J usage is TRBJ1-5; the D gene is possibly TRBD1 (5 bases). Germline CDR1 reads MGHRA; CDR2 reads YSYEKL. Deletions cut 0 bases from V and 5 bases from J, with 14 bases between. CDR3 length: 16 amino acids. In DNA form, the CDR3 reads TGCGCCAGCAGCCAAGAGCCGGGGCGCAGAGATCAGCCCCAGCATTTT. Translation: CASSQEPGRRDQPQHF.

The V and J genes are TRBV10-3 and TRBJ1-5; tentatively, D is TRBD1 (6 bases). CDR1 and CDR2 from the germline V gene are ENHRY and SYGVKD. Deletions cut 1 base from V and 0 bases from J, with 10 bases between. The CDR3 spans 16 residues. The CDR3 spells CAISEWGPDSNQPQHF. The CDR3, as DNA: TGTGCCATCAGTGAGTGGGGGCCCGATAGCAATCAGCCCCAGCATTTT.

The V and J genes are TRBV7-2 and TRBJ2-1; D is ambiguous. The CDR3 is made up of 13 amino acids. From germline, CDR1 is SGHTA and CDR2 FQGNSA. Trimming stripped 1 base from V and 7 bases from J, with 8 bases between. The CDR3 here is CASSLESGNEQFF. DNA for the CDR3: TGTGCCAGCAGCTTAGAGTCTGGGAATGAGCAGTTCTTC.